These 16 T cell receptor beta chains were sequenced from one sample in a study of cytomegalovirus exposure and HLA in healthy donors (dated by TCRdb to the late 2010s). The library was generated by the immunoSEQ multiplex PCR assay. For the multiplex PCR, a mixture combining 60 forward primers for TCR Vbeta segments and 13 reverse primers for TCR Jbeta segments was used. TCRdb provides this immuneACCESS table in a form limited to in-frame rearrangements. Some clones are lacking; in checked studies, under half of them reflect an unresolved V gene, and why the rest are absent is not known. The sample table holds about 87,000 clones, of which about 68% were seen once. The top ten constitute 20% to 25% of the sample. The sample was PBMCs. All receptors derive from a man younger than 45 in good health and CMV-seropositive.

The rearrangement links TRBV4-1 to TRBJ2-7; D unresolved. CDR1 is MGHRA and CDR2 is YSYEKL in the germline V gene. This CDR3 has 13 residues. Trimming removed 0 bases at V and 6 bases at J, with 9 bases between. This CDR3 reads CASSQDRKSEQYF. Here the CDR3 DNA reads TGCGCCAGCAGCCAAGATAGAAAAAGCGAGCAGTACTTC.

The chain couples TRBV9 to TRBJ2-3, with 15 bases aligning to TRBD2. CDR1 SGDLS and CDR2 YYNGEE come from the germline V gene. The CDR3 is made up of 16 amino acids. V lost 3 bases, J lost 6 bases, and 5 bases stayed unmatched. The CDR3 DNA reads as TGTGCCAGCAGCGCGGGACTAGCGGGGGGTACGGATACGCAGTATTTT. It specifies CASSAGLAGGTDTQYF.

The V and J genes are TRBV30 and TRBJ1-1, with 10 bases identical to TRBD1. The CDR3 runs to 16 residues. Germline CDR1 and CDR2: GTSNPN and SVGIG (reference sequence). The J segment lost 1 base and the V segment lost 5 bases, leaving 10 bases of the junction unmatched. Written as DNA, the CDR3 is TGTGCCTGGTGGTCCGGGACAGGGGTTCAGAACACTGAAGCTTTCTTT. This encodes CAWWSGTGVQNTEAFF.

This chain uses TRBV9 with TRBJ1-2; 7 nucleotides match TRBD1. The length of the CDR3 is 15 residues. The junction had 9 bases not matched to a gene; V was cut back by 7 bases and J by 0 bases. Germline values: CDR1 SGDLS, CDR2 YYNGEE. The DNA of the CDR3 is TGTGCCAGCTCTGGCGGGCAGGGGGCTAACTATGGCTACACCTTC. It yields the protein CASSGGQGANYGYTF.

The chain joins TRBV25-1 to TRBJ2-7, with D possibly being TRBD1 (5 bases). This CDR3 contains 13 residues. The V end lost 4 bases, the J end lost 5 bases, and 12 bases lay between the germline ends. Germline CDR1 is MGHDK and CDR2 is SYGVNS. Here the CDR3 reads CASSGGPWHEQYF. In DNA, the CDR3 is TGTGCCAGCAGTGGGGGCCCGTGGCACGAGCAGTACTTC.

The J gene is TRBJ2-6, the V gene TRBV9; D perhaps matches TRBD1 (5 bases). V was pared by 0 bases and J by 2 bases, with 9 bases between. The germline gives CDR1 SGDLS, CDR2 YYNGEE. The CDR3 runs 16 residues. CDR3 nucleotide sequence: TGTGCCAGCAGCGTAGTGTGGGGCGCTGGGGCCAACGTCCTGACTTTC. Protein product: CASSVVWGAGANVLTF. The entire variable domain, with the rest obtained from reference TRBV9 and TRBJ2-6, is as follows: DSGVTQTPKHLITATGQRVTLRCSPRSGDLSVYWYQQSLDQGLQFLIQYYNGEERAKGNILERFSAQQFPDLHSELNLSSLELGDSALYFCASSVVWGAGANVLTFGAGSRLTVL.

The gene calls are TRBV4-1 and TRBJ2-5, with 8 bases matching TRBD2. The CDR3 consists of 16 residues. J was trimmed by 4 bases and V by 4 bases; bases with no gene match: 11. Germline V CDR1 and CDR2: MGHRA, YSYEKL. In DNA, the CDR3 is TGCGCCAGCAGCCCGTTTGAGGCGGGAGGTATAGAGACCCAGTACTTC. This encodes CASSPFEAGGIETQYF.

CDR3 region: CATSSSGDGELFF. The CDR3 DNA follows: TGCGCCACCTCCTCCTCGGGAGACGGGGAGCTGTTTTTT. The chain couples TRBV10-1 to TRBJ2-2, with D possibly being TRBD2 (6 bases). This CDR3 has 13 residues. Germline V lookup: CDR1 WNHNN, CDR2 SYGVQD (reference sequence). Between the trimmed V and J ends, which lost 10 bases and 7 bases, there was a span of 16 bases.

This clone was seen once. The chain couples TRBV19 to TRBJ1-1; 7 bases line up with TRBD1. Germline trimming cut 1 base from V and 5 bases from J; bases unmatched to any gene: 13. CDR3 size: 17 residues. Germline V gene data show CDR1 as LNHDA and CDR2 as SQIVND (reference sequence). The CDR3: CASSIVPRQGGWTEAFF. The CDR3 DNA reads as TGTGCCAGTAGTATAGTCCCACGACAGGGTGGGTGGACTGAAGCTTTCTTT.

This rearrangement joins TRBV4-2 to TRBJ1-3, with TRBD1 matching 7 bases. The junction had 4 bases not matched to a gene; V was cut back by 4 bases and J by 4 bases. Germline assignment: CDR1 LGHNA and CDR2 YNFKEQ. The CDR3 length is 14 residues. The CDR3 nucleotides are TGTGCCAGCAGCCCCTACAGGGGCGGAAACACCATATATTTT. Its protein product is CASSPYRGGNTIYF.

The rearrangement uses TRBV5-6 and TRBJ1-5, with D perhaps matching TRBD1 (6 bases). CDR3 length: 16 residues. V lost 0 bases to trimming and J lost 5 bases, with 15 bases between them. CDR1 and CDR2 (germline): SGHDT, YYEEEE. The CDR3 DNA sequence: TGTGCCAGCAGCTTGGCCAACAGGGCCCGGGATCAGCCCCAGCATTTT. Encoded protein: CASSLANRARDQPQHF.

This clone was observed once. The V call is TRBV2, the J call TRBJ2-1; a possible D gene is TRBD2 (7 bases). V lost 9 bases and J 6 bases, leaving 21 bases between the germline ends. Germline CDR1 is SNHLY and CDR2 is FYNNEI. The CDR3 length is 15 residues. CDR3 sequence: CASSLSRGGANEQFF. CDR3 nucleotide sequence: TGTGCCAGTTCCTTATCGAGGGGGGGGGCCAATGAGCAGTTCTTC. The full variable domain, rest sourced from reference TRBV2 and TRBJ2-1, is EPEVTQTPSHQVTQMGQEVILRCVPISNHLYFYWYRQILGQKVEFLVSFYNNEISEKSEIFDDQFSVERPDGSNFTLKIRSTKLEDSAMYFCASSLSRGGANEQFFGPGTRLTVL.

Here the CDR3 DNA reads TGTGCCAGCAGTTTTGGGCAGAGTAACACTGAAGCTTTCTTT. This gives the protein CASSFGQSNTEAFF. V and J are TRBV27 and TRBJ1-1; D is undetermined. The germline gives CDR1 MNHEY, CDR2 SMNVEV (reference sequence). V lost 3 bases and J 2 bases, leaving 10 bases between the germline ends. This CDR3 is 14 amino acids long.

The CDR3 reads CASSQEGTGDQPQHF. The DNA of the CDR3 is TGCGCCAGCAGCCAAGAGGGGACAGGGGATCAGCCCCAGCATTTT. J is TRBJ1-5 and V is TRBV4-1, with 10 positions matching TRBD1. The germline gives CDR1 MGHRA, CDR2 YSYEKL. This CDR3 is 15 amino acids long. V dropped 0 bases and J dropped 5; count of bases not matched to a gene: 1.

The chain is built from TRBV27 and TRBJ1-1; D remains unclear. The CDR3 has 14 residues. Trimming shortened V by 3 bases and J by 1 base, and 9 bases separated the two germline ends. CDR1 is MNHEY, CDR2 SMNVEV, per germline (reference sequence). CDR3: CASSLQTGNTEAFF. CDR3 nucleotides: TGTGCCAGCAGTTTGCAGACGGGGAACACTGAAGCTTTCTTT.

The chain combines TRBV2 with TRBJ2-1; 8 nucleotides agree with TRBD1. The CDR3 length is 12 residues. CDR1 is SNHLY and CDR2 is FYNNEI in the germline V gene. The CDR3: CTGGPWTEEQFF. As DNA, the CDR3 is TGTACAGGGGGGCCCTGGACGGAGGAGCAGTTCTTC.